These T cell receptor beta chains were read from a single sample in a study of blood T cell repertoires in COVID-19. Clones were sequenced by immunoSEQ multiplex PCR, and TCRdb holds only the in-frame ones, with some missing. The data hold 160,000 or so clones, with roughly four fifths observed a single time. The sample was peripheral blood. The receptor set was obtained from a woman over 75 with acute or convalescent COVID-19. CDR3s include the opening cysteine and the closing phenylalanine or tryptophan. The D gene is left open where the match is weak. Not all rows give a size; the values are once, few, many and, for expanded clones, a class.

J gene: TRBJ1-6; clone size: .; D gene: TRBD1; V gene: TRBV2; CDR3 DNA: TGTGCCAGCAGTGAAGACGGGACAGGGTTTTCACCCCTCCACTTT; CDR3 protein: CASSEDGTGFSPLHF
J gene: TRBJ1-2; clone size: .; D gene: .; V gene: TRBV18; CDR3 DNA: TGTGCCAGCTCACCAGGAGGGACTAACCGGAACTATGGCTACACCTTC; CDR3 protein: CASSPGGTNRNYGYTF
J gene: TRBJ2-6; clone size: .; D gene: .; V gene: TRBV7-2; CDR3 DNA: TGTGCCAGCAGCTTAGCAGCCGGGGTGGGGGCCAACGTCCTGACTTTC; CDR3 protein: CASSLAAGVGANVLTF
J gene: TRBJ2-3; clone size: .; D gene: .; V gene: TRBV7-6; CDR3 DNA: TGTGCCAGCAGCTTAACGAGGGGGGGCGGTGTGACAGATACGCAGTATTTT; CDR3 protein: CASSLTRGGGVTDTQYF
J gene: TRBJ1-6; clone size: .; D gene: .; V gene: TRBV19; CDR3 DNA: TGTGCCAGTAGGGAACGAGGGGGTAGGGATAATTCACCCCTCCACTTT; CDR3 protein: CASRERGGRDNSPLHF
J gene: TRBJ2-3; clone size: few; D gene: TRBD2; V gene: TRBV5-6; CDR3 DNA: TGTGCCAGCAGCCGGGGAGCGGGGGGGCCGACAGATACGCAGTATTTT; CDR3 protein: CASSRGAGGPTDTQYF
J gene: TRBJ2-1; clone size: .; D gene: TRBD2; V gene: TRBV5-1; CDR3 DNA: TGCGCCAGCAGCTCCGAGGGACTAGCGGGAGCGGTCGGGTCCTACAATGAGCAGTTCTTC; CDR3 protein: CASSSEGLAGAVGSYNEQFF
J gene: TRBJ1-1; clone size: .; D gene: TRBD1; V gene: TRBV18; CDR3 DNA: TGTGCCAGCTCACCACGGACAGGGGGTTCAGATGAAGCTTTCTTT; CDR3 protein: CASSPRTGGSDEAFF
J gene: TRBJ2-2; clone size: .; D gene: .; V gene: TRBV5-1; CDR3 DNA: TGCGCCAGCAGCTCTAGTGAGAACACCGGGGAGCTGTTTTTT; CDR3 protein: CASSSSENTGELFF
J gene: TRBJ2-5; clone size: once; D gene: .; V gene: TRBV20-1; CDR3 DNA: TGCAGTGCTCGTGGCAGCGCCGGGAACCGCCAAGAGACCCAGTACTTC; CDR3 protein: CSARGSAGNRQETQYF
J gene: TRBJ2-1; clone size: .; D gene: TRBD2; V gene: TRBV5-1; CDR3 DNA: TGCGCCAGCAGCTTGGAGGGACTAGCCTCCCCGTTCTTC; CDR3 protein: CASSLEGLASPFF
J gene: TRBJ1-2; clone size: .; D gene: .; V gene: TRBV28; CDR3 DNA: TGTGCCAGCAGTTTTCGGCCAGGGGTAAGCTACACCTTC; CDR3 protein: CASSFRPGVSYTF
J gene: TRBJ2-5; clone size: .; D gene: TRBD2; V gene: TRBV5-4; CDR3 DNA: TGTGCCAGCAGTCCTCGCGGGCTAGCGGGAGGAGAGACCCAGTACTTC; CDR3 protein: CASSPRGLAGGETQYF
J gene: TRBJ2-1; clone size: .; D gene: .; V gene: TRBV4-1; CDR3 DNA: TGCGCCAGCAGCCGACGGAGCGATGAGCAGTTCTTC; CDR3 protein: CASSRRSDEQFF
J gene: TRBJ2-2; clone size: .; D gene: TRBD1; V gene: TRBV5-4; CDR3 DNA: TGTGCCAGCAGCTTCGGGACAGGGTCGACGGGGCAGCCCGGGGAGCTGTTTTTT; CDR3 protein: CASSFGTGSTGQPGELFF
J gene: TRBJ1-4; clone size: once; D gene: .; V gene: TRBV4-3; CDR3 DNA: TGCGCCAGCAGCCAAGCGAAGGGTCTAGGAAGGGGTCGGGAAAAACTGTTTTTT; CDR3 protein: CASSQAKGLGRGREKLFF
J gene: TRBJ1-6; clone size: .; D gene: TRBD1; V gene: TRBV14; CDR3 DNA: TGTGCCAGCAGCCTATTCGGGACAGGGGGGAATTCACCCCTCCACTTT; CDR3 protein: CASSLFGTGGNSPLHF
J gene: TRBJ2-7; clone size: .; D gene: TRBD1; V gene: TRBV28; CDR3 DNA: TGTGCCAGCAGTTCCGGACAGGGGCGGAACGAGCAGTACTTC; CDR3 protein: CASSSGQGRNEQYF
J gene: TRBJ1-1; clone size: few; D gene: .; V gene: TRBV5-1; CDR3 DNA: TGCGCCAGAGGGACATCTCTAGCCCGCTCCGAAGCTTTCTTT; CDR3 protein: CARGTSLARSEAFF
J gene: TRBJ1-1; clone size: .; D gene: .; V gene: TRBV5-6; CDR3 DNA: TGTGCCAGCAGCCCGGCCCCAGGGCCCACTGAAGCTTTCTTT; CDR3 protein: CASSPAPGPTEAFF
J gene: TRBJ1-3; clone size: .; D gene: TRBD1; V gene: TRBV2; CDR3 DNA: TGTGCCAGCCCGACAGGGGTTTCAGGAAACACCATATATTTT; CDR3 protein: CASPTGVSGNTIYF
J gene: TRBJ1-1; clone size: .; D gene: .; V gene: TRBV16; CDR3 DNA: TGTGCCAGCAGCCAATTAAACCCGGGGAACACTGAAGCTTTCTTT; CDR3 protein: CASSQLNPGNTEAFF
J gene: TRBJ1-5; clone size: .; D gene: .; V gene: TRBV6-2/TRBV6-3; CDR3 DNA: TGTGCCAGCAGTTACCCGTACGGGTTACCCGCCTCCAATCAGCCCCAGCATTTT; CDR3 protein: CASSYPYGLPASNQPQHF